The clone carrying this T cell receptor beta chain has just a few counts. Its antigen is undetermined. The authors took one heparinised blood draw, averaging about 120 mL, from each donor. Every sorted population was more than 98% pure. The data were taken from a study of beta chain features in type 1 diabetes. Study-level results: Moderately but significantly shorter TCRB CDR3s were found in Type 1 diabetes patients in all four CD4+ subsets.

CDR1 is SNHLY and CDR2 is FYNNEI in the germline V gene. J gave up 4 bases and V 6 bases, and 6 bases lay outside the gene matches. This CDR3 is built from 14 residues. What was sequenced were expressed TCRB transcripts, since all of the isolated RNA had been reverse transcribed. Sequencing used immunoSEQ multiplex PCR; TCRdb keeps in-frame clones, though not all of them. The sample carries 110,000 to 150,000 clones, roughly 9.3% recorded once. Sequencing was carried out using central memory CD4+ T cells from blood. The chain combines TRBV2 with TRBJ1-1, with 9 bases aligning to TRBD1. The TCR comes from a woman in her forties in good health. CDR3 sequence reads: CASRGTGMGTEAFF. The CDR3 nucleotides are TGTGCCAGCAGAGGGACAGGGATGGGCACTGAAGCTTTCTTT.